The source of this T cell receptor beta chain is a study of brain T cells in children with intractable seizures. Points from the study as a whole: Viral specificity was inferred only from CDR3 similarity; HCMV serostatus was unknown.

The germline V gene encodes CDR1 GTSNPN and CDR2 SVGIG (reference sequence). The V end was cut by 4 bases, the J end by 5 bases, with 6 bases between. The CDR3 loop spans 11 amino acids. The table came from immunoSEQ multiplex PCR; TCRdb's copy has only in-frame clones and leaves some out. The profile shows approximately 330,000 clones, over 90% of them singletons. Turning to this clone: Its antigen is unknown.

The time point here: blood from clinic visit 5 months post-surgery; TSC patient then seizure free. The sequenced cases were selected for having the highest brain T cell transcript signatures. At least one anti-epileptic drug was given before surgery. The TCR sequence derives from a boy under three years old with tuberous sclerosis and intractable seizures. This specimen was peripheral blood, taken about 5 months after surgery. The V call is TRBV30, the J call TRBJ2-1; no firm D call. The CDR3 region has the DNA TGTGCCTGGACTTTCCACAATGAGCAGTTCTTC. Its protein product is CAWTFHNEQFF.